This passage covers 17 T cell receptor beta chains from one sample sequenced in a study of blood T cell repertoires in COVID-19. Clones were read by immunoSEQ multiplex PCR, and TCRdb kept only the in-frame ones, dropping some. The sample lists 300,000 to 450,000 clones, 85% to 90% occurring once. Sequenced sample: peripheral blood. The receptors shown here come from a human donor in a cohort sampled during active COVID-19.

The CDR3 reads CASSSLAGGWTDTQYF. CDR3 sequence (DNA): TGTGCCAGCAGTTCCCTAGCGGGAGGGTGGACAGATACGCAGTATTTT. The chain has TRBV28 and TRBJ2-3; 12 bases are shared with TRBD2. V dropped 4 bases and J dropped 3; count of bases not matched to a gene: 5. The CDR3 runs to 16 residues. Looked up from germline, CDR1 is MDHEN and CDR2 is SYDVKM.

This sequence joins TRBV5-1 and TRBJ1-4, with 8 bases identical to TRBD1. The CDR3 consists of 21 residues. From germline, CDR1 is SGHRS and CDR2 YFSETQ. V lost 5 bases, J lost 3 bases, and 24 bases stayed unmatched. The CDR3 loop is CASRLGSIRGSTGAPNEKLFF. The CDR3 nucleotides are TGCGCCAGCAGACTCGGCTCAATCAGGGGCTCGACAGGGGCGCCTAATGAAAAACTGTTTTTT.

The chain joins TRBV5-6 to TRBJ2-7, with a possible D match to TRBD1 (6 bases). This CDR3 comprises 12 residues. V was clipped by 0 bases and J by 7 bases, with 8 bases between them. Germline V gene lookup returns CDR1 SGHDT and CDR2 YYEEEE. CDR3 sequence reads: CASSLAQGEQYF. The CDR3 region has the DNA TGTGCCAGCAGCTTGGCCCAGGGGGAGCAGTACTTC. Complete variable domain (other parts from reference TRBV5-6 and TRBJ2-7): DAGVTQSPTHLIKTRGQQVTLRCSPKSGHDTVSWYQQALGQGPQFIFQYYEEEERQRGNFPDRFSGHQFPNYSSELNVNALLLGDSALYLCASSLAQGEQYFGPGTRLTVT.

In this sample, this clone turned up a few times. The chain combines TRBV3-1 (or the pseudogene TRBV3-2) with TRBJ1-1; D call uncertain. Trimming left V 1 base short and J 7 bases short, with 7 bases between. The germline gives CDR1 LGHDT, CDR2 YNNKEL (reference sequence). This CDR3 has 12 residues. This chain's CDR3 is CASSQGRGEAFF. As DNA, the CDR3 is TGTGCCAGCAGCCAAGGAAGAGGTGAAGCTTTCTTT.

The chain carries TRBV11-2 and TRBJ2-7; the D gene is possibly TRBD1 (5 bases). The CDR3 runs to 11 residues. CDR1 and CDR2 from the germline V gene are SGHAT and FQNNGV. V lost 6 bases and J 7 bases, leaving 10 bases between the germline ends. CDR3 protein: CASRGLGEQYF. CDR3 nucleotides: TGTGCCAGCAGGGGGCTGGGGGAGCAGTACTTC.

The chain recombines TRBV27 with TRBJ1-5; unclear D gene. V lost 3 bases to trimming and J lost 1 base, with 13 bases between them. CDR1 and CDR2 from the germline V gene are MNHEY and SMNVEV (reference sequence). CDR3 length equals 16 residues. The DNA for the CDR3 is TGTGCCAGCAGTTTCCAGTCCCCGGGGAGCAATCAGCCCCAGCATTTT. Protein product: CASSFQSPGSNQPQHF.

The V call is TRBV5-1, the J call TRBJ2-2; the D gene is possibly TRBD1 (5 bases). The CDR3 spans 15 residues. V was trimmed by 5 bases and J by 3 bases, leaving 14 bases between them. In germline, CDR1 is SGHRS, CDR2 YFSETQ. DNA for the CDR3: TGCGCCAGCAGTCATCAGGGTCGGGACACCGGGGAGCTGTTTTTT. This gives the protein CASSHQGRDTGELFF.

This chain links TRBV4-1 with TRBJ1-4; D is possibly TRBD1 (5 bases). Germline V gene lookup returns CDR1 MGHRA and CDR2 YSYEKL. Trimming shortened V by 1 base and J by 8 bases, and 11 bases separated the two germline ends. The CDR3 runs to 14 residues. CDR3 coding DNA: TGCGCCAGCAGCCAAGGTTCCCGGACAGAAAAACTGTTTTTT. Translated: CASSQGSRTEKLFF.

This clone came up once. J is TRBJ2-2 and V is TRBV9, with 7 positions matching TRBD1. Looked up from germline, CDR1 is SGDLS and CDR2 is YYNGEE. With V trimmed by 6 bases and J by 3 bases, 2 bases remained unmatched. The CDR3 loop spans 13 amino acids. CDR3 residues: CASTRGHTGELFF. The CDR3 DNA is TGTGCCAGCACAAGGGGGCACACCGGGGAGCTGTTTTTT.

This chain connects TRBV5-4 to TRBJ1-1, with D tentatively TRBD1 (6 bases). There are 15 residues in the CDR3. Trimming pared 0 bases from V and 3 bases from J, leaving 12 bases between. Germline V gene lookup returns CDR1 SGHNT and CDR2 YYREEE (reference sequence). CDR3 DNA: TGTGCCAGCAGCTTGGGGGGGCGCCCTGACACTGAAGCTTTCTTT. It yields the protein CASSLGGRPDTEAFF.

This clone came up a few times. The chain links TRBV30 to TRBJ1-1; D remains ambiguous. V lost 2 bases and J 11 bases, leaving 15 bases between the germline ends. Looked up from germline, CDR1 is GTSNPN and CDR2 is SVGIG (reference sequence). This CDR3 is 12 amino acids long. CDR3 DNA: TGTGCCTGGAGTTTAAACAACGAATGGGCTTTCTTT. It encodes CAWSLNNEWAFF.

This chain connects TRBV7-8 to TRBJ2-5, with D possibly matching TRBD2 (6 bases). Trimming cost V 5 bases and J 5 bases, with 21 bases left between them. Germline V gene lookup returns CDR1 SGHVS and CDR2 FQNEAQ. This CDR3 spans 16 amino acids. CDR3 nucleotide sequence: TGTGCCAGCAGCCTCCGTGGGGGGTCTGAGGGGGAGACCCAGTACTTC. It encodes CASSLRGGSEGETQYF.

The chain joins TRBV27 to TRBJ2-7; 8 bases match TRBD2. The CDR3 extends over 15 amino acids. The junction had 11 bases not matched to a gene; V was cut back by 6 bases and J by 4 bases. CDR1 MNHEY and CDR2 SMNVEV come from the germline V gene (reference sequence). CDR3 sequence (DNA): TGTGCCAGCAGCCGGTCGGGGGGGCGAATTTACGAGCAGTACTTC. Translation gives CASSRSGGRIYEQYF.

The chain carries TRBV21-1 and TRBJ2-7; no check of the table's D call, TRBD2, against the DNA was made. TRBV21-1 is given as a pseudogene. CDR3 length equals 14 residues. In DNA form, the CDR3 reads TGTGCCAGCGGGAGGGGAAAGGGGTCCTACGAGCAGTACTTC. Its translation is CASGRGKGSYEQYF.

The chain links TRBV2 to TRBJ2-5; TRBD2 matches at 8 bases. The CDR3 spans 14 residues. The junction had 6 bases not matched to a gene; V was cut back by 2 bases and J by 7 bases. Germline V gene data show CDR1 as SNHLY and CDR2 as FYNNEI. The CDR3 bases are TGTGCCAGCAGTGAACAACTAGCGGCGCGGACCCAGTACTTC. It codes for CASSEQLAARTQYF.

This clone has only one observation. This sequence joins TRBV6-1 and TRBJ1-4; D is unresolved. Per the germline V gene, CDR1 is MNHNS and CDR2 is SASEGT. The CDR3 covers 17 residues. V lost 4 bases and J 7 bases, leaving 22 bases between the germline ends. The CDR3 spells CASSARLVVTGGEKLFF. CDR3 DNA: TGTGCCAGCAGTGCTCGACTGGTGGTTACCGGAGGTGAAAAACTGTTTTTT.

The rearrangement uses TRBV19 and TRBJ2-6; D is possibly TRBD1 (5 bases). The CDR3 is made up of 15 amino acids. V dropped 4 bases and J dropped 1 base, with 8 bases sitting between them. Germline CDR1 is LNHDA and CDR2 is SQIVND (reference sequence). The CDR3 spells CASSSRGSGANVLTF. The CDR3 DNA reads as TGTGCCAGTAGTAGTAGGGGATCTGGGGCCAACGTCCTGACTTTC.